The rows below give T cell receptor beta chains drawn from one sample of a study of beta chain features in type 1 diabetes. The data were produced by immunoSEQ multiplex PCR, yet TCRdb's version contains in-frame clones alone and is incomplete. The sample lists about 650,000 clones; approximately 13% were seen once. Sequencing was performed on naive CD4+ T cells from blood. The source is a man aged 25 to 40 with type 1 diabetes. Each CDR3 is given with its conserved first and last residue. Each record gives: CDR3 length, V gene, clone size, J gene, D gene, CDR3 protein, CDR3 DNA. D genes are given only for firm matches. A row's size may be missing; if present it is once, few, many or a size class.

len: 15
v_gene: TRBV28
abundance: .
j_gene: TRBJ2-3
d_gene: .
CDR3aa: CASSSGPAYTDTQYF
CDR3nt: TGTGCCAGCAGTTCCGGGCCCGCCTACACAGATACGCAGTATTTT

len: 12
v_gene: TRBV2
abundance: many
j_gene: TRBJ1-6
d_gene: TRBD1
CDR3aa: CAGSGGNSPLHF
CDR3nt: TGTGCCGGGTCAGGGGGAAATTCACCCCTCCACTTT

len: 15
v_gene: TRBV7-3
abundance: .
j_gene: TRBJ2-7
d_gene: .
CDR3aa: CASSFSTQGNHEQYF
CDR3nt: TGTGCCAGCAGCTTTTCGACCCAGGGGAACCACGAGCAGTACTTC

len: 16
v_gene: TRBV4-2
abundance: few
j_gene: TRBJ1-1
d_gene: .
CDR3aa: CASSPTLGGQNTEAFF
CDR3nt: TGTGCCAGCAGCCCCACCCTGGGGGGCCAGAACACTGAAGCTTTCTTT

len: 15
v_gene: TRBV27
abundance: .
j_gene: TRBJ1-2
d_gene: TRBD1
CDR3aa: CASSSTGADNYGYTF
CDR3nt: TGTGCCAGCAGTTCCACAGGGGCCGATAACTATGGCTACACCTTC

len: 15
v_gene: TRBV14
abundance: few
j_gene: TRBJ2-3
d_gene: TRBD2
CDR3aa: CASRTAGGMTDTQYF
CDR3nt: TGTGCCAGCAGGACAGCGGGGGGAATGACAGATACGCAGTATTTT

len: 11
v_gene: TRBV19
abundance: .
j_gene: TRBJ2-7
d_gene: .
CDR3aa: CASRDNYEQYF
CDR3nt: TGTGCCAGTAGGGATAACTACGAGCAGTACTTC

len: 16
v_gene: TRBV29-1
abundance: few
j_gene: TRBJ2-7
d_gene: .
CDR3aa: CSVGQGLGRPPREQYF
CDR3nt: TGCAGCGTGGGCCAGGGGCTGGGGAGGCCTCCTCGCGAGCAGTACTTC

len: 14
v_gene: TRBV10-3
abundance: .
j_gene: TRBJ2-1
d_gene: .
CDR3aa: CATRQGGLNNEQFF
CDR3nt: TGTGCCACCCGTCAGGGGGGATTAAACAATGAGCAGTTCTTC

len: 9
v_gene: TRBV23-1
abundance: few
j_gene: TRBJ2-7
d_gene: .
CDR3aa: CGQDYEQYF
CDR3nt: TGTGGGCAGGATTACGAGCAGTACTTC

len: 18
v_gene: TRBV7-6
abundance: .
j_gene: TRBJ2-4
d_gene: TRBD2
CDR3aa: CASSLTPQLRGGLDIQYF
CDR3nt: TGTGCCAGCAGCTTAACACCACAGTTGCGGGGGGGCCTGGACATTCAGTACTTC

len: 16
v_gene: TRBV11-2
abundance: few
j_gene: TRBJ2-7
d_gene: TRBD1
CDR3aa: CASSPTGGSSSYEQYF
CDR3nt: TGTGCCAGCAGTCCTACAGGGGGGTCAAGCTCCTACGAGCAGTACTTC

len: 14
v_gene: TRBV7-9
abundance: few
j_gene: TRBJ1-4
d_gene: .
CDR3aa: CASSSQGIGEKLFF
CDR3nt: TGTGCCAGCAGCTCACAGGGAATTGGTGAAAAACTGTTTTTT

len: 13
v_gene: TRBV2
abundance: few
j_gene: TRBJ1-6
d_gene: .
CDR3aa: CASKSASNSPLHF
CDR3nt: TGTGCCAGCAAATCGGCTAGTAATTCACCCCTCCACTTT

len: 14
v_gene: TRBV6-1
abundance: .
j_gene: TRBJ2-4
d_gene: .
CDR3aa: CASSELLAKNIQYF
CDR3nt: TGTGCCAGCAGTGAATTACTAGCCAAAAACATTCAGTACTTC

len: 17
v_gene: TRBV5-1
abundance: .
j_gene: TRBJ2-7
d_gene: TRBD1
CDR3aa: CASSLVTGTHESYEQYF
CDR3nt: TGCGCCAGCAGCTTGGTGACAGGGACCCACGAATCCTACGAGCAGTACTTC

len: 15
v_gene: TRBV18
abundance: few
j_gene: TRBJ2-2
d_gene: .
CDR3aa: CASSRPGGNTGELFF
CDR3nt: TGTGCCAGCTCACGACCCGGGGGAAACACCGGGGAGCTGTTTTTT

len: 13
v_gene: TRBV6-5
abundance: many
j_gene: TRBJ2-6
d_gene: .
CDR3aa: CASSYSGANVLTF
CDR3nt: TGTGCCAGCAGTTACTCTGGGGCCAACGTCCTGACTTTC

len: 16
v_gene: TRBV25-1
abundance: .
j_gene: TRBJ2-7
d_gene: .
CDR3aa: CASSEGWKGGSYEQYF
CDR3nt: TGTGCCAGCAGTGAAGGCTGGAAGGGGGGCTCCTACGAGCAGTACTTC